What follows are 11 T cell receptor beta chains derived from one specimen sequenced in a study of molecular identifiers for immune sequencing clone quantification. Each CDR3 protein is one row after TCRdb ran MiXCR on the PCR reads. The sample has about 510,000 distinct CDR3 sequences, about 25% seen once. The specimen was naive CD8+ T cells from blood, with Jurkat cell RNA spiked in. Specified subset: FACS-sorted CD8+CD4-CCR7+CD45RA+ naive T cells. The receptors stem from a human donor in good health. Some libraries in this study had Jurkat cell RNA spiked in.

This clonotype turned up a few times. The junction differs from germline at one of its ends, possibly a read error. This sequence joins TRBV12-3 or TRBV12-4 and TRBJ1-2; a weak D match, TRBD1 (5 bases). The CDR3 loop spans 12 amino acids. CDR3 sequence: CASRLGGGPGYF. The CDR3 coding sequence is TGTGCCAGCAGACTAGGCGGGGGACCGGGCTACTTC.

This clonotype was observed a handful of times. The chain uses TRBV6-1 and TRBJ2-7; no clear D. The CDR3 has 15 amino acids. Trimming took 0 bases from V and 3 from J, leaving 12 bases between them. Germline loops: CDR1 MNHNS, CDR2 SASEGT. CDR3 in DNA: TGTGCCAGCAGTGAAGCTCTGTTGCCCGGCTACGAGCAGTACTTC. Protein product: CASSEALLPGYEQYF.

The rearrangement links TRBV11-3 to TRBJ2-3; D gene unclear. The CDR3 spans 15 residues. The V and J ends lost 5 bases and 0 bases respectively, with 12 bases between them. The germline gives CDR1 SGHNT, CDR2 YENEEA. The CDR3 reads CASSPGSSSTDTQYF. In nucleotides, the CDR3 is TGTGCCAGCAGCCCAGGAAGCTCTAGCACAGATACGCAGTATTTT.

The rearrangement joins TRBV5-6 to TRBJ1-1, with TRBD1 identical over 9 bases. V was clipped by 2 bases and J by 6 bases; unmatched bases: 11. This CDR3 contains 16 residues. Germline assignment: CDR1 SGHDT and CDR2 YYEEEE. The CDR3 DNA sequence: TGTGCCAGCAGCTTAATTACAGGGGGCGCGGACTCTGAAGCTTTCTTT. As protein: CASSLITGGADSEAFF.

The chain links TRBV10-3 to TRBJ2-7, with D perhaps given as TRBD1 or TRBD2 (6 bases each). This CDR3 is 17 amino acids long. Trimming left V 0 bases short and J 5 bases short, with 20 bases between. CDR1 is ENHRY and CDR2 is SYGVKD in the germline V gene. CDR3 nucleotides: TGTGCCATCAGTGAGTCGGTCCCGGGGGCAGTTGCTCACGAGCAGTACTTC. Protein product: CAISESVPGAVAHEQYF.

This clonotype was detected ten times or more. The V gene is TRBV29-1, the J gene TRBJ1-1, with TRBD1 matching over 7 bases. Germline loops: CDR1 SQVTM, CDR2 ANQGSEA. The V gene end was trimmed by 4 bases and the J gene end by 11 bases; junction bases not matched to a gene: 7. This CDR3 is built from 11 residues. CDR3 bases: TGCAGCGTTGTCCCGACAGGGATCGCTTTCTTT. This codes for CSVVPTGIAFF. The complete variable domain, with remaining parts taken from reference TRBV29-1 and TRBJ1-1, reads SAVISQKPSRDICQRGTSLTIQCQVDSQVTMMFWYRQQPGQSLTLIATANQGSEATYESGFVIDKFPISRPNLTFSTLTVSNMSPEDSSIYLCSVVPTGIAFFGQGTRLTVV.

The chain couples TRBV6-2 or TRBV6-3 to TRBJ2-2, with D perhaps matching TRBD1 (6 bases). Germline V gives CDR1 MNHEY, CDR2 SVGEGT. The ends were cut back, 2 bases at V and 6 bases at J, with 22 bases in the middle. The CDR3 spans 18 residues. The CDR3 reads CASSYTTGSGFEAGELFF. DNA of the CDR3: TGTGCCAGCAGTTACACGACAGGCTCGGGGTTTGAGGCCGGGGAGCTGTTTTTT.

This clonotype was seen more than once but under ten times. The rearrangement joins TRBV19 to TRBJ2-2, with 7 bases identical to TRBD1. This CDR3 has 14 residues. From germline, CDR1 is LNHDA and CDR2 SQIVND (reference sequence). Germline trimming cut 6 bases from V and 5 bases from J; bases unmatched to any gene: 6. DNA for the CDR3: TGTGCCAGTAGAGGGCAGGGGGTGACCGGGGAGCTGTTTTTT. This gives the protein CASRGQGVTGELFF.

The rearrangement uses TRBV9 and TRBJ2-3; the D gene is possibly TRBD2 (6 bases). The CDR3 spans 16 residues. Trimming shortened V by 3 bases and J by 0 bases, and 14 bases separated the two germline ends. From germline, CDR1 is SGDLS and CDR2 YYNGEE. In nucleotides, the CDR3 is TGTGCCAGCAGCGATGGACTACAACCCAGCACAGATACGCAGTATTTT. This gives the protein CASSDGLQPSTDTQYF. The full variable domain, its missing parts supplied by reference TRBV9 and TRBJ2-3, is DSGVTQTPKHLITATGQRVTLRCSPRSGDLSVYWYQQSLDQGLQFLIQYYNGEERAKGNILERFSAQQFPDLHSELNLSSLELGDSALYFCASSDGLQPSTDTQYFGPGTRLTVL.

Concerning this clonotype itself: Being one base from a much bigger clone, this may be a read error. This CDR3 is missing its conserved last phenylalanine or tryptophan, likely due to a read error. The rearrangement links TRBV7-9 to TRBJ2-3; D ambiguous. V shed 2 bases and J shed 4 bases, with 4 bases lying between them. CDR3 length equals 12 residues. Germline V CDR1 and CDR2: SEHNR, FQNEAQ (reference sequence). CDR3 protein: CASSLWSDTQYS. In DNA form, the CDR3 reads TGTGCCAGCAGCTTATGGTCAGATACGCAGTATTCT.

The V call is TRBV2, the J call TRBJ1-5; D is unclear. The germline V and J ends were trimmed by 6 bases and 12 bases, with 21 bases remaining between them. In germline, CDR1 is SNHLY, CDR2 FYNNEI. The CDR3 consists of 14 residues. CDR3 loop: CASRPAGSNQNQHF. CDR3 nucleotides: TGTGCCAGCAGACCGGCGGGTAGCAATCAGAACCAGCATTTT.